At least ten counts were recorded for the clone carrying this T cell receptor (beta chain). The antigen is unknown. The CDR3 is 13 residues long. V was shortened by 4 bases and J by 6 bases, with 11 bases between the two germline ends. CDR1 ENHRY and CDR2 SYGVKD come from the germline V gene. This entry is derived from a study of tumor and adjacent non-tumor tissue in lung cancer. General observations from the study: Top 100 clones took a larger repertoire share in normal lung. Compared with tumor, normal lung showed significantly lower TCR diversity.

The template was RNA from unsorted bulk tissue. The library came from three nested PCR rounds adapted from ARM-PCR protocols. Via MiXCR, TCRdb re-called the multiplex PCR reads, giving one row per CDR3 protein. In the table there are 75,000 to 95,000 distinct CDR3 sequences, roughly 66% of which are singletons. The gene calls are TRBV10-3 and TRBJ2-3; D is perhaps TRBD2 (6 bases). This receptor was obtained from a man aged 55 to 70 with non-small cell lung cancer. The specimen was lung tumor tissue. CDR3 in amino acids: CAISVTSFDTQYF. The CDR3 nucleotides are TGTGCCATCAGTGTCACTAGCTTCGATACGCAGTATTTT.